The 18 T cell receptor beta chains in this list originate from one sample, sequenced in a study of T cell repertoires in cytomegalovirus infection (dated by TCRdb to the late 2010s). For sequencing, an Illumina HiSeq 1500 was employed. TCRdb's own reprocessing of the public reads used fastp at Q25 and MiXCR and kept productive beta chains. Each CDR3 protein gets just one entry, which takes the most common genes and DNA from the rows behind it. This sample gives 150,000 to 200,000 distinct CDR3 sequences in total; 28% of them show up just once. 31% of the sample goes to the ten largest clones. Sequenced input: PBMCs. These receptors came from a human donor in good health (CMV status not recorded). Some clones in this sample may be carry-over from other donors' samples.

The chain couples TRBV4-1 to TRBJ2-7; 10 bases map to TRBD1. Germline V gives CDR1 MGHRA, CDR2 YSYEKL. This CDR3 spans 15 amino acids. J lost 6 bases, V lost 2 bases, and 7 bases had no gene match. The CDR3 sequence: CASSQSGTGVSEQYF. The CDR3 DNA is TGCGCCAGCAGCCAATCCGGGACAGGGGTCTCCGAGCAGTACTTC.

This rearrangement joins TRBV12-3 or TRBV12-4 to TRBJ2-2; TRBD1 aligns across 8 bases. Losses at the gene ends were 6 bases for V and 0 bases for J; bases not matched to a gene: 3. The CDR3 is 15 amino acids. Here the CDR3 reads CASSAQGANTGELFF. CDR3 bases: TGTGCCAGCAGCGCACAGGGGGCGAACACCGGGGAGCTGTTTTTT.

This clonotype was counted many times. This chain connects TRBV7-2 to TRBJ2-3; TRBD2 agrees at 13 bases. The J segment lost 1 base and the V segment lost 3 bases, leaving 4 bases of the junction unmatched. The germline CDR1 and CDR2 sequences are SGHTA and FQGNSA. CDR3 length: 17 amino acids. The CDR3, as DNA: TGTGCCAGCAGCTTCGACGGACTAGCGGGGGGCACAGATACGCAGTATTTT. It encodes CASSFDGLAGGTDTQYF. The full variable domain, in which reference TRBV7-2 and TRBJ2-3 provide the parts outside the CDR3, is GAGVSQSPSNKVTEKGKDVELRCDPISGHTALYWYRQSLGQGLEFLIYFQGNSAPDKSGLPSDRFSAERTGGSVSTLTIQRTQQEDSAVYLCASSFDGLAGGTDTQYFGPGTRLTVL.

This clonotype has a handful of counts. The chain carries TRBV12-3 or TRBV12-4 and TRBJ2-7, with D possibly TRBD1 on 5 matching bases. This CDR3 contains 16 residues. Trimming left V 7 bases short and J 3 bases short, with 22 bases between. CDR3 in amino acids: CASTPLGKGKNYEQYF. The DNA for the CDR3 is TGTGCCAGCACCCCCCTGGGGAAGGGGAAAAACTACGAGCAGTACTTC.

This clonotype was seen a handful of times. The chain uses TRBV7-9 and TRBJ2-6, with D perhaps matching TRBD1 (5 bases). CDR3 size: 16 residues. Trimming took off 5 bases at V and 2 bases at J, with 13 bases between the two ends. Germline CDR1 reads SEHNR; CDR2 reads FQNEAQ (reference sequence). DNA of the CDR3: TGTGCCAGCAGCCACGGACAAGCGACTGGGGCCAACGTCCTGACTTTC. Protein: CASSHGQATGANVLTF.

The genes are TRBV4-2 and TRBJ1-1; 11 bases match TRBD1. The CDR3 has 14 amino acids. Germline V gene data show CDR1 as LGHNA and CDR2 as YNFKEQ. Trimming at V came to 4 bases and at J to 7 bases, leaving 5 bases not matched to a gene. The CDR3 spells CASSPRTGGGEAFF. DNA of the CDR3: TGTGCCAGCAGCCCTCGGACAGGGGGCGGTGAAGCTTTCTTT.

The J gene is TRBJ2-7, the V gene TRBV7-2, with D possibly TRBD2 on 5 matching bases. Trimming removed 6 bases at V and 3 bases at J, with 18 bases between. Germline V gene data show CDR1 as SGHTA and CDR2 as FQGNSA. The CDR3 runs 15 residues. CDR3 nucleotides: TGTGCCAGCAGATATCAGATGACTGACTACTACGAGCAGTACTTC. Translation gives CASRYQMTDYYEQYF.

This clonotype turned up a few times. The CDR3 region is CASLLAERTEAFF. CDR3 sequence (DNA): TGTGCCAGCCTTCTGGCAGAACGAACTGAAGCTTTCTTT. The chain uses TRBV12-3 or TRBV12-4 and TRBJ1-1; D call uncertain. The CDR3 sequence is 13 residues long. V was clipped by 8 bases and J by 5 bases, with 15 bases between them.

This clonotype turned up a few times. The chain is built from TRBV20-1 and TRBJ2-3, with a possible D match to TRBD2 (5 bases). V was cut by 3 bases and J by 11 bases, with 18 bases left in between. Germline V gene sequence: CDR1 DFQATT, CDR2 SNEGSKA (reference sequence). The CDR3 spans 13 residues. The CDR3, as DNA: TGCAGTGCTAGTCCATCGGGGTGGTATGAGCAGTATTTT. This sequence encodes CSASPSGWYEQYF.

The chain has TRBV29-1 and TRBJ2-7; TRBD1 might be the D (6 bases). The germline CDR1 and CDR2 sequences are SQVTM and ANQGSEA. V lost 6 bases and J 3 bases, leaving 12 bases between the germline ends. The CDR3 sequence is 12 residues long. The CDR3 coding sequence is TGCAGCGTCCGGGACACCATCTACGAGCAGTACTTC. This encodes CSVRDTIYEQYF.

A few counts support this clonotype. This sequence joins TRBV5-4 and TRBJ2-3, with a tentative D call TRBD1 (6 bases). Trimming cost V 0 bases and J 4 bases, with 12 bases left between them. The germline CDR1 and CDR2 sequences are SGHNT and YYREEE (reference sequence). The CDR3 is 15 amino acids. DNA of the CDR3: TGTGCCAGCAGCTTGGAGCAGGGGATGTCAGATACGCAGTATTTT. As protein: CASSLEQGMSDTQYF.

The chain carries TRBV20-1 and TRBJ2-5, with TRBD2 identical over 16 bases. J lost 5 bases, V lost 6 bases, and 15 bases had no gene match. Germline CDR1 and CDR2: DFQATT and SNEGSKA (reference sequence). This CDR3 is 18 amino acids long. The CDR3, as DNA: TGCAGTGCCCCTACCCCACCGGGACTAGCGGGGGGGCGGGAGACCCAGTACTTC. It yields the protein CSAPTPPGLAGGRETQYF.

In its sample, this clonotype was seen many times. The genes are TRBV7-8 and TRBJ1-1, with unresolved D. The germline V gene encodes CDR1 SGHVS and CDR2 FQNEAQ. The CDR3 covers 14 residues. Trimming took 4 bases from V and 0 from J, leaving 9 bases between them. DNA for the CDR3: TGTGCCAGCAGCTGGACGGAATTGAACACTGAAGCTTTCTTT. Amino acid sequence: CASSWTELNTEAFF.

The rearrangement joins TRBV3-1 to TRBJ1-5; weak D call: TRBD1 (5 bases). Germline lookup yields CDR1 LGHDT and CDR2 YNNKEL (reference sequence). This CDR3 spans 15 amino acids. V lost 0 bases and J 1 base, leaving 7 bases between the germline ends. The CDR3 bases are TGTGCCAGCAGCCAAGACAGGGTCAGCAATCAGCCCCAGCATTTT. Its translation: CASSQDRVSNQPQHF.

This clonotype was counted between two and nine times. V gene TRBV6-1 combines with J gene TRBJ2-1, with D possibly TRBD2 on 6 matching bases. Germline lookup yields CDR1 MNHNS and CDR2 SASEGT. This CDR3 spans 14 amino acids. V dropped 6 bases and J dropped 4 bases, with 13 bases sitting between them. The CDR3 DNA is TGTGCCAGCAGCGCGGGGTATTCGTACAATGAGCAGTTCTTC. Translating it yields CASSAGYSYNEQFF.

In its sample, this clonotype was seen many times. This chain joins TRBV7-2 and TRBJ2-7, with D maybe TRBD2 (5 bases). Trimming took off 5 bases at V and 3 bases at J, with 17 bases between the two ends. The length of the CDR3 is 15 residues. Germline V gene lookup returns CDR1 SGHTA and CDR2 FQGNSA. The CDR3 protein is CASSPVGLAHYEQYF. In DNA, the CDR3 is TGTGCCAGCAGCCCCGTCGGGCTAGCCCACTACGAGCAGTACTTC.

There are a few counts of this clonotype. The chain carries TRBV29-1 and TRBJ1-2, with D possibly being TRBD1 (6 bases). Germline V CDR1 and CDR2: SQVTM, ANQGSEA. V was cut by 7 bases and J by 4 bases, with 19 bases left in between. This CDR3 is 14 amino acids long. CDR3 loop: CSGGTSPASYGYTF. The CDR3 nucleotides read TGCAGCGGGGGGACATCTCCGGCTAGCTATGGCTACACCTTC.

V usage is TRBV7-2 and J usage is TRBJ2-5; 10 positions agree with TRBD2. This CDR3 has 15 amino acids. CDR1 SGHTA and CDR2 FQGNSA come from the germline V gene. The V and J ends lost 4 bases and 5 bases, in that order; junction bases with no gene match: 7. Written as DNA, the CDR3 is TGTGCCAGCAGCTCACAGCGGGGGGGCCGGGAGACCCAGTACTTC. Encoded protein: CASSSQRGGRETQYF.